The sequence of this TCR beta chain was determined in a study of pediatric ulcerative colitis. A note on this clone: Its antigen is still unknown.

Measured with immunoSEQ multiplex PCR; TCRdb has only the in-frame clones, and not every one. The data contain approximately 32,000 clones, around 80% of them singletons. The germline gives CDR1 MNHEY, CDR2 SMNVEV (reference sequence). V lost 5 bases, J lost 0 bases, and 15 bases lay in between. There are 16 residues in the CDR3. Study results and caveats: Two rectal CDR3 clonotypes occurred in all ulcerative colitis patients. Ulcerative colitis patients shared more blood-rectal clones than controls. Rectal repertoires separated controls, mild-moderate and acute severe colitis.

Sequencing was performed on blood. The chain carries TRBV27 and TRBJ2-3, with no clear D. The TCR comes from a boy aged 10-17 years with severe ulcerative colitis. The CDR3 nucleotides read TGTGCCAGCAGTCCTGTGGCTTTGCCTAGCACAGATACGCAGTATTTT. It is translated as CASSPVALPSTDTQYF.